This T cell receptor (beta chain) was obtained from a study of identical twins. CDR3 size: 12 residues. Germline V gene data show CDR1 as SGHRS and CDR2 as YFSETQ. TCRdb ran MiXCR on the 5' RACE reads and lists one entry per CDR3 protein. The sample includes 500,000 to 650,000 distinct CDR3 sequences, under 8.5% seen only once; the top ten take around 1.6%. About this clonotype itself: One junction end does not reproduce the germline sequence, and a read error may be involved.

This same sample was also taken into another study, of yellow fever vaccine responses in identical twins.

The clonotype was recovered from a woman aged 18-29 years in good health. This sequence joins TRBV5-1 and TRBJ1-1; no clear D gene. Sequencing was carried out using PBMCs. CDR3 region: CASSLGNTETFF. Here the CDR3 DNA reads TGCGCCAGCAGCCTTGGAAACACTGAAACTTTCTTT.